Listed below are T cell receptor beta chains from one sample, sequenced in a study of cytomegalovirus exposure and HLA in healthy donors. The assay was immunoSEQ multiplex PCR, and TCRdb's table has in-frame clones only and misses some. The data show around 54,000 clones, more than 70% seen once. The sequenced sample was PBMCs. These receptors were collected from a woman aged 18-30 years in good health and CMV-seropositive. CDR3s include the opening cysteine and the closing phenylalanine or tryptophan. A D gene is named only where the DNA matches it firmly.

d_call: TRBD1; v_call: TRBV27; cdr3_aa: CASSLGRTGGFTEAFF
d_call: TRBD2; v_call: TRBV10-3; cdr3_aa: CAISDGGRGTDTQYF
d_call: NA; v_call: TRBV6-1; cdr3_aa: CASSEEVLQPQHF
d_call: NA; v_call: TRBV28; cdr3_aa: CALQGAANQPQHF
d_call: TRBD1; v_call: TRBV7-9; cdr3_aa: CASSLPTGSGNTIYF
d_call: TRBD1; v_call: TRBV7-8; cdr3_aa: CASSNSGTGGSGAFF
d_call: TRBD2; v_call: TRBV30; cdr3_aa: CAWRGRGGVYEQYF
d_call: NA; v_call: TRBV6-1; cdr3_aa: CASSIDSGLPGYTF
d_call: TRBD2; v_call: TRBV27; cdr3_aa: CASTARGARTGELFF
d_call: NA; v_call: TRBV4-1; cdr3_aa: CASSPRGRGMGETQYF